This TCR beta chain is drawn from a study of CD8 T cells in ankylosing spondylitis. This clonotype showed up many times. V was pared by 6 bases and J by 2 bases, with 7 bases between. Germline assignment: CDR1 DFQATT and CDR2 SNEGSKA (reference sequence). The CDR3 contains 12 residues. MiXCR was run by TCRdb on the 5' RACE reads, yielding one entry per CDR3 protein. The sample shows 150,000 to 200,000 distinct CDR3 sequences, approximately 20% of them seen only once. The origin of this receptor is a male donor with ankylosing spondylitis or in good health (not recorded which). The chain recombines TRBV20-1 with TRBJ1-4, with D unclear. The sample was blood, either unsorted or a sorted T cell fraction (not recorded which). CDR3 amino acids: CSAGRTNEKLFF. The CDR3 DNA is TGCAGTGCGGGCAGGACTAATGAAAAACTGTTTTTT.